A selection of T cell receptor beta chains follows, all from one sample in a study of PD-1 blockade in classical Hodgkin lymphoma. The data were produced by immunoSEQ multiplex PCR, yet TCRdb's version contains in-frame clones alone and is incomplete. The sample lists under 100,000 clones; over 90% were seen once. Sequenced here: peripheral blood mononuclear cells (PBMCs), sampled before the second cycle of nivolumab. These receptors all stem from a human donor with classical Hodgkin lymphoma. Both conserved end residues are part of each CDR3. D genes are given only for firm matches. The size of a clone is reported for some rows only, either as once, few or many, or as a class for expanded clones.

D: TRBD2
length: 16
size: NA
V: TRBV2
J: TRBJ2-7
CDR3: CASSGFSGRRSYEQYF
DNA: TGTGCCAGCAGTGGGTTTAGCGGGAGGAGGTCCTACGAGCAGTACTTC

D: NA
length: 13
size: few
V: TRBV5-6
J: TRBJ1-2
CDR3: CASSKDPRGGYTF
DNA: TGTGCCAGCAGCAAGGACCCGAGGGGGGGCTACACCTTC

D: NA
length: 15
size: NA
V: TRBV5-1
J: TRBJ2-7
CDR3: CASSPAGPIHFEQYF
DNA: TGCGCCAGCAGCCCGGCCGGGCCGATCCATTTCGAGCAGTACTTC

D: TRBD2
length: 16
size: NA
V: TRBV9
J: TRBJ2-5
CDR3: CASTLGLAGGGETQYF
DNA: TGTGCCAGCACCCTGGGACTAGCGGGAGGGGGCGAGACCCAGTACTTC

D: NA
length: 16
size: NA
V: TRBV21-1
J: TRBJ1-3
CDR3: CASRTGRKNSGNTIYF
DNA: TGTGCCAGCCGAACAGGGAGGAAGAACTCTGGAAACACCATATATTTT

D: TRBD2
length: 15
size: NA
V: TRBV10-3
J: TRBJ2-1
CDR3: CAISESLATYNEQFF
DNA: TGTGCCATCAGTGAGTCACTAGCGACCTACAATGAGCAGTTCTTC

D: TRBD2
length: 15
size: NA
V: TRBV2
J: TRBJ2-3
CDR3: CATRLAGVLTDTQYF
DNA: TGTGCCACCCGGCTAGCGGGAGTTTTAACAGATACGCAGTATTTT

D: NA
length: 13
size: once
V: TRBV28
J: TRBJ1-1
CDR3: CASYTRGSELAFF
DNA: TGTGCCAGCTATACCCGAGGGTCAGAGTTAGCTTTCTTT

D: TRBD2
length: 14
size: NA
V: TRBV10-3
J: TRBJ2-3
CDR3: CANWGGRKKDTQYF
DNA: TGTGCCAACTGGGGGGGGAGGAAGAAGGATACGCAGTATTTT

D: NA
length: 15
size: NA
V: TRBV19
J: TRBJ1-4
CDR3: CASSITIIQNEKLFF
DNA: TGTGCCAGTAGTATAACCATAATACAGAATGAAAAACTGTTTTTT

D: NA
length: 15
size: NA
V: TRBV15
J: TRBJ1-2
CDR3: CATSQEKAPGYGYTF
DNA: TGTGCCACCAGCCAGGAGAAGGCCCCGGGCTATGGCTACACCTTC

D: TRBD2
length: 16
size: NA
V: TRBV5-4
J: TRBJ2-1
CDR3: CASSGASGSSYNEQFF
DNA: TGTGCCAGCAGCGGCGCTAGCGGGAGTTCGTACAATGAGCAGTTCTTC

D: TRBD1
length: 15
size: NA
V: TRBV6-1
J: TRBJ2-1
CDR3: CASRGDRDQYNEQFF
DNA: TGTGCCAGCAGGGGTGACAGGGATCAATACAATGAGCAGTTCTTC

D: NA
length: 17
size: NA
V: TRBV28
J: TRBJ1-2
CDR3: CASSLQLGGTFNYGYTF
DNA: TGTGCCAGCAGTTTGCAGTTGGGGGGGACCTTTAACTATGGCTACACCTTC

D: TRBD1
length: 17
size: NA
V: TRBV28
J: TRBJ2-7
CDR3: CASSPLFRDSRFSEQYF
DNA: TGTGCCAGCAGTCCATTATTCCGGGACAGTAGGTTCTCCGAGCAGTACTTC

D: TRBD1
length: 14
size: NA
V: TRBV10-3
J: TRBJ2-3
CDR3: CAIRSGQGSDTQYF
DNA: TGTGCCATCAGGTCGGGACAGGGGTCCGATACGCAGTATTTT

D: NA
length: 14
size: NA
V: TRBV7-2
J: TRBJ2-3
CDR3: CASSFFPNTDTQYF
DNA: TGTGCCAGCAGCTTTTTTCCCAACACAGATACGCAGTATTTT

D: NA
length: 13
size: few
V: TRBV10-3
J: TRBJ1-2
CDR3: CAISNSAGGGYTF
DNA: TGTGCCATAAGCAATTCGGCAGGCGGTGGCTACACCTTC

D: NA
length: 16
size: NA
V: TRBV19
J: TRBJ2-3
CDR3: CASNPDGLEDPDTQYF
DNA: TGTGCCAGTAACCCGGACGGGTTGGAGGATCCAGATACGCAGTATTTT

D: TRBD1
length: 14
size: NA
V: TRBV18
J: TRBJ2-3
CDR3: CASSPQDRADTQYF
DNA: TGTGCCAGCTCACCCCAAGACAGGGCAGATACGCAGTATTTT

D: NA
length: 13
size: once
V: TRBV29-1
J: TRBJ2-7
CDR3: CSVKTMASYEQYF
DNA: TGCAGCGTTAAGACGATGGCCTCCTACGAGCAGTACTTC

D: TRBD2
length: 16
size: NA
V: TRBV11-2
J: TRBJ2-7
CDR3: CASSLLSGSYSYEQYF
DNA: TGTGCCAGCAGCCTACTGAGCGGGAGTTACTCCTACGAGCAGTACTTC

D: TRBD2
length: 13
size: NA
V: TRBV19
J: TRBJ2-1
CDR3: CASIASGYNEQFF
DNA: TGTGCCAGTATCGCTAGCGGTTACAATGAGCAGTTCTTC

D: NA
length: 12
size: NA
V: TRBV6-1
J: TRBJ2-1
CDR3: CASSGSYLEQFF
DNA: TGTGCCAGCAGTGGGAGTTACCTTGAGCAGTTCTTC

D: NA
length: 13
size: NA
V: TRBV28
J: TRBJ2-7
CDR3: CASSFYSLDEQYF
DNA: TGTGCCAGCAGTTTTTACAGTTTAGACGAGCAGTACTTC

D: NA
length: 12
size: NA
V: TRBV2
J: TRBJ2-3
CDR3: CASITDTDTQYF
DNA: TGTGCCAGCATAACAGATACAGATACGCAGTATTTT

D: NA
length: 15
size: NA
V: TRBV6-1
J: TRBJ2-3
CDR3: CASSENDVETDTQYF
DNA: TGTGCCAGCAGTGAAAACGATGTGGAAACAGATACGCAGTATTTT

D: TRBD1
length: 15
size: few
V: TRBV19
J: TRBJ1-1
CDR3: CASSILRDSFIGAFF
DNA: TGTGCCAGTAGTATCCTCCGGGACAGCTTTATTGGAGCTTTCTTT

D: NA
length: 12
size: NA
V: TRBV27
J: TRBJ2-7
CDR3: CASSLSPYEQYF
DNA: TGTGCCAGCAGTTTGAGTCCCTACGAGCAGTACTTC

D: NA
length: 15
size: NA
V: TRBV10-3
J: TRBJ2-7
CDR3: CAISAVWDLSYEQYF
DNA: TGTGCCATCAGTGCGGTTTGGGACTTATCGTACGAGCAGTACTTC

D: NA
length: 16
size: once
V: TRBV7-9
J: TRBJ2-7
CDR3: CASSLGTATASYEQYF
DNA: TGTGCCAGCAGCTTAGGGACTGCGACAGCTTCCTACGAGCAGTACTTC

D: NA
length: 13
size: NA
V: TRBV18
J: TRBJ2-7
CDR3: CASSPAMEGEQYF
DNA: TGTGCCAGCTCACCAGCTATGGAGGGCGAGCAGTACTTC

D: TRBD1
length: 15
size: NA
V: TRBV19
J: TRBJ1-4
CDR3: CASRATGGPNEKLFF
DNA: TGTGCCAGTAGGGCGACAGGGGGCCCTAATGAAAAACTGTTTTTT

D: NA
length: 12
size: NA
V: TRBV28
J: TRBJ1-2
CDR3: CASSRAGYGYTF
DNA: TGTGCCAGCAGTCGGGCCGGCTATGGCTACACCTTC

D: NA
length: 16
size: NA
V: TRBV10-1
J: TRBJ2-7
CDR3: CASSANLGTDPYEQYF
DNA: TGCGCCAGCAGCGCTAACCTCGGGACGGATCCCTACGAGCAGTACTTC

D: NA
length: 14
size: NA
V: TRBV19
J: TRBJ1-2
CDR3: CASSITVRNYGYTF
DNA: TGTGCCAGTAGTATAACAGTTCGCAACTATGGCTACACCTTC

D: NA
length: 12
size: NA
V: TRBV19
J: TRBJ1-1
CDR3: CASSMVMAEAFF
DNA: TGTGCCAGTAGTATGGTGATGGCTGAAGCTTTCTTT

D: NA
length: 13
size: NA
V: TRBV19
J: TRBJ2-1
CDR3: CATESGTNNEQFF
DNA: TGTGCCACCGAATCCGGGACGAACAATGAGCAGTTCTTC

D: NA
length: 14
size: once
V: TRBV5-6
J: TRBJ1-1
CDR3: CASSLQGTNTEAFF
DNA: TGTGCCAGCAGCTTGCAGGGCACGAACACTGAAGCTTTCTTT

D: TRBD2
length: 14
size: NA
V: TRBV30
J: TRBJ2-7
CDR3: CAWGREGRPYEQYF
DNA: TGTGCCTGGGGGAGGGAGGGACGGCCCTACGAGCAGTACTTC

D: NA
length: 13
size: NA
V: TRBV7-2
J: TRBJ2-5
CDR3: CASSLRPQETQYF
DNA: TGTGCCAGCAGCTTAAGACCGCAAGAGACCCAGTACTTC

D: NA
length: 15
size: NA
V: TRBV19
J: TRBJ1-1
CDR3: CASSISLKRNTEAFF
DNA: TGTGCCAGTAGTATTAGCCTAAAGAGGAACACTGAAGCTTTCTTT

D: TRBD2
length: 16
size: NA
V: TRBV6-6
J: TRBJ2-7
CDR3: CASRGTSGSWSYEQYF
DNA: TGTGCCAGCAGGGGGACTAGCGGGAGTTGGTCCTACGAGCAGTACTTC

D: TRBD1
length: 13
size: NA
V: TRBV7-6
J: TRBJ2-5
CDR3: CASSWEDRASQYF
DNA: TGTGCCAGCAGCTGGGAGGACAGGGCCTCCCAGTACTTC

D: NA
length: 14
size: NA
V: TRBV14
J: TRBJ2-5
CDR3: CASSQWRAQETQYF
DNA: TGTGCCAGCAGCCAATGGAGGGCCCAAGAGACCCAGTACTTC

D: NA
length: 11
size: once
V: TRBV28
J: TRBJ2-7
CDR3: CASSFHYEQYF
DNA: TGTGCCAGCAGTTTTCACTACGAGCAGTACTTC

D: NA
length: 13
size: NA
V: TRBV14
J: TRBJ1-2
CDR3: CASSQTANYGYTF
DNA: TGTGCCAGCAGCCAGACAGCTAACTATGGCTACACCTTC

D: NA
length: 13
size: NA
V: TRBV5-4
J: TRBJ2-5
CDR3: CASSLVGQETQYF
DNA: TGTGCCAGCAGCTTGGTCGGCCAAGAGACCCAGTACTTC

D: NA
length: 15
size: NA
V: TRBV6-5
J: TRBJ1-3
CDR3: CASSYWDGSGNTIYF
DNA: TGTGCCAGCAGTTACTGGGACGGGTCTGGAAACACCATATATTTT

D: TRBD1
length: 14
size: NA
V: TRBV30
J: TRBJ2-7
CDR3: CAWSTGTGGYEQYF
DNA: TGTGCCTGGAGCACCGGGACAGGGGGCTACGAGCAGTACTTC

D: TRBD2
length: 15
size: NA
V: TRBV14
J: TRBJ2-5
CDR3: CASSPRTASGETQYF
DNA: TGTGCCAGCAGCCCCAGGACTGCTAGCGGGGAGACCCAGTACTTC

D: TRBD2
length: 16
size: NA
V: TRBV10-3
J: TRBJ2-3
CDR3: CAISEPSGSATDTQYF
DNA: TGTGCCATCAGTGAGCCCAGCGGGAGCGCCACAGATACGCAGTATTTT